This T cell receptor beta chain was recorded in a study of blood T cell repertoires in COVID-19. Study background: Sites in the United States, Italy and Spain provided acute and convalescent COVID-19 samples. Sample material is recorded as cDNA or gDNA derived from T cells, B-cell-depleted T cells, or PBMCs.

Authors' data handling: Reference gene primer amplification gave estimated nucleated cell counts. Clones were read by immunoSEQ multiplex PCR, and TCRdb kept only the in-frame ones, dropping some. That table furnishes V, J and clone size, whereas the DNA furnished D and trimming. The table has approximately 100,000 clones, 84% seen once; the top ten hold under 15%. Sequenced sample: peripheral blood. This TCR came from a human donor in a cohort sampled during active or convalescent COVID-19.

The CDR3 DNA is TGTGCCAGCAGCCCTAATGACAGGCTCTATGGCTACACCTTC. Translation gives CASSPNDRLYGYTF. The V call is TRBV9, the J call TRBJ1-2; D perhaps matches TRBD1 (6 bases). The V end was cut by 4 bases, the J end by 4 bases, with 14 bases between. This CDR3 is built from 14 residues. Germline V lookup: CDR1 SGDLS, CDR2 YYNGEE.